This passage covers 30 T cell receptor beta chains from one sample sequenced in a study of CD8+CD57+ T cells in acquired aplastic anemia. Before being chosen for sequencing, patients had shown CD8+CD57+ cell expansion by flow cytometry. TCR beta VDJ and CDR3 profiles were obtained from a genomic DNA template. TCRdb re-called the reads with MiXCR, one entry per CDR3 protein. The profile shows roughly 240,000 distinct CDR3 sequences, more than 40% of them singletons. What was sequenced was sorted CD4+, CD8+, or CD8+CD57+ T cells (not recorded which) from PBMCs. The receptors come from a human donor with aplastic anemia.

CDR3 in amino acids: CSDRQGAGTEAFF. The CDR3 nucleotides read TGCAGCGACCGACAGGGGGCGGGAACTGAAGCTTTCTTT. The chain couples TRBV29-1 to TRBJ1-1, with 10 bases lining up with TRBD1. Germline lookup yields CDR1 SQVTM and CDR2 ANQGSEA. CDR3 length equals 13 residues. V lost 7 bases and J lost 5; bases outside the gene matches: 7.

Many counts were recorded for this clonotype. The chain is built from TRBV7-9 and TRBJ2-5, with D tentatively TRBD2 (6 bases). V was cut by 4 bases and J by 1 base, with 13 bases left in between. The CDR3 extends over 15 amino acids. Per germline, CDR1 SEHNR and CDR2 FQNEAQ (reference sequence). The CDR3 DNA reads TGTGCCAGCAGCTCCTTGGGGGGACCCCAAGAGACCCAGTACTTC. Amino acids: CASSSLGGPQETQYF.

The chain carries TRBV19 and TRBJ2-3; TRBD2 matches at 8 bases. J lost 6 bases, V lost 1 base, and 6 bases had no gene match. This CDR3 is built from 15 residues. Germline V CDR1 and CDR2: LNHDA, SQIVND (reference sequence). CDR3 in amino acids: CASSIAGLVFDTQYF. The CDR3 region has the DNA TGTGCCAGTAGTATAGCGGGACTAGTCTTTGATACGCAGTATTTT.

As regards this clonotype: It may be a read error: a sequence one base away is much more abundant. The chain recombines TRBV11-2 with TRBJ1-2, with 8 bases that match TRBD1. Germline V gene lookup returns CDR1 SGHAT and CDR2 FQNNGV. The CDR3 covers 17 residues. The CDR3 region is CASSLEAGQGANYGCTF. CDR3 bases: TGTGCCAGCAGCTTAGAGGCCGGGCAGGGGGCGAACTATGGCTGCACCTTC.

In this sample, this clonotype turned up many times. The CDR3 DNA reads TGTGCCAGCAGCCCACAGGCCCACCTCCCCTACGAGCAGTACTTC. Its translation is CASSPQAHLPYEQYF. This chain joins TRBV11-2 and TRBJ2-7, with D possibly matching TRBD1 (5 bases). The CDR3 totals 15 residues. In germline, CDR1 is SGHAT, CDR2 FQNNGV. Trimming removed 5 bases from V and 2 bases from J, with 16 bases in between.

CDR3 in amino acids: CASSAGRDRGYEQYF. CDR3 DNA sequence: TGCGCCAGCAGTGCTGGCCGGGACAGGGGTTACGAGCAGTACTTC. This chain connects TRBV10-1 to TRBJ2-7, with 10 bases fitting TRBD1. Germline CDR1 WNHNN, CDR2 SYGVQD (reference sequence). V lost 4 bases to trimming and J lost 4 bases; unmatched junction nucleotides: 7. This CDR3 is 15 amino acids long.

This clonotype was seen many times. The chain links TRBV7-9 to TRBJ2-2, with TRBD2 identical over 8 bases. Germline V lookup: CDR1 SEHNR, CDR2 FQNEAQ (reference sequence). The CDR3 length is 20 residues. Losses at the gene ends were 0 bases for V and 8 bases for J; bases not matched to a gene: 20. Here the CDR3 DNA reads TGTGCCAGCAGCTTAGCGCTTAGTACTTGGACTAGCCGGGCCACTGGGGAGCTGTTTTTT. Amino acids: CASSLALSTWTSRATGELFF.

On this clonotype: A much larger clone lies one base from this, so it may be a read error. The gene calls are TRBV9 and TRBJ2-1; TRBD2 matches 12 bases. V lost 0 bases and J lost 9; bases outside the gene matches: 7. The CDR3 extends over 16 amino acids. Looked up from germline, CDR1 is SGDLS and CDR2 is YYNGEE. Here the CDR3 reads CASSVVSSGGACEQFF. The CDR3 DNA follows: TGTGCCAGCAGCGTAGTTTCTAGCGGGGGGGCCTGTGAGCAGTTCTTC.

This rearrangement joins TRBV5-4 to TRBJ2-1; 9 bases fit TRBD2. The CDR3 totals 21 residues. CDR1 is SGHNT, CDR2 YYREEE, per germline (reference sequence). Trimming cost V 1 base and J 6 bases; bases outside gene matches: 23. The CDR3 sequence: CASSLLGTGGGAKADSNEQFF. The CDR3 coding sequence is TGTGCCAGCAGCTTGTTGGGCACGGGCGGGGGGGCTAAGGCGGATAGCAATGAGCAGTTCTTC.

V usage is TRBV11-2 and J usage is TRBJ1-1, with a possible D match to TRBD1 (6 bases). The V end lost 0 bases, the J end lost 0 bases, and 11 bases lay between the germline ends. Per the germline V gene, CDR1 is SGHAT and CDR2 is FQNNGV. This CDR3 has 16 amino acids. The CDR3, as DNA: TGTGCCAGCAGCTTAGACCCCGGACAGCTGAACACTGAAGCTTTCTTT. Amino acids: CASSLDPGQLNTEAFF.

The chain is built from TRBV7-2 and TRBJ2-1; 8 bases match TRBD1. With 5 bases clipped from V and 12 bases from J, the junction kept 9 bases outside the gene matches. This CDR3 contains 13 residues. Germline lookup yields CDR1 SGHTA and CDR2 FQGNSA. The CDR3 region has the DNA TGTGCCAGCAGCCGGGACAGGCAGACCCCGCAGTTCTTC. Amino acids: CASSRDRQTPQFF.

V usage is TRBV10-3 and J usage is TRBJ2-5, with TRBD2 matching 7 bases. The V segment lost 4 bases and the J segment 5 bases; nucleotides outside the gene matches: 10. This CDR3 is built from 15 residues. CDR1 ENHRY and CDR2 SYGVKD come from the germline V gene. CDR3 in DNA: TGTGCCATCAGTGCGCCTAGCGGAGGCCAGGAGACCCAGTACTTC. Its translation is CAISAPSGGQETQYF.

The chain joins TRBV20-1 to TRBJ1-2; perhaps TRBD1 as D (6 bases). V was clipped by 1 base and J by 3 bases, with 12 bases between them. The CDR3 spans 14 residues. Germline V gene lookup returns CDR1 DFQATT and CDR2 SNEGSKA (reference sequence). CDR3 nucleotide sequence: TGCAGTGCTAGAGTGGCAGGGGACTACTATGGCTACACCTTC. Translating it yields CSARVAGDYYGYTF.

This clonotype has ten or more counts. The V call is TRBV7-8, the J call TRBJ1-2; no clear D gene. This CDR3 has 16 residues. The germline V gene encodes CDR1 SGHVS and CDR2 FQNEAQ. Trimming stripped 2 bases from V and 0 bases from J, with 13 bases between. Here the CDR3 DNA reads TGTGCCAGCAGCTTATTTCAGACACCAGCTAACTATGGCTACACCTTC. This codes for CASSLFQTPANYGYTF.

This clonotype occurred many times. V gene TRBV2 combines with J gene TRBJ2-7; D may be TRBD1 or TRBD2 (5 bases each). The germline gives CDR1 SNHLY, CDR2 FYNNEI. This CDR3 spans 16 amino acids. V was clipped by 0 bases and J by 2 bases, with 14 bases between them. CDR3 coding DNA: TGTGCCAGCAGTGAAGCGCTTGGGGACCATGCCTACGAGCAGTACTTC. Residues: CASSEALGDHAYEQYF.

The CDR3 loop is CASSLAGGLRDTQYF. The CDR3 region has the DNA TGTGCCAGCAGCTTAGCGGGGGGACTCCGGGATACGCAGTATTTT. The V and J genes are TRBV7-9 and TRBJ2-3; the D gene is possibly TRBD2 (6 bases). Trimming took 0 bases from V and 6 from J, leaving 13 bases between them. There are 15 residues in the CDR3. Germline CDR1 and CDR2: SEHNR and FQNEAQ (reference sequence).

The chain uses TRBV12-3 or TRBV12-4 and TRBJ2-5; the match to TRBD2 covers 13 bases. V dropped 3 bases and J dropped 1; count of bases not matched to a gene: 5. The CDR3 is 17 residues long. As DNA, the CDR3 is TGTGCCAGCAGTTTGGAACTAGCGGGAGGGATCCAAGAGACCCAGTACTTC. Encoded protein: CASSLELAGGIQETQYF.

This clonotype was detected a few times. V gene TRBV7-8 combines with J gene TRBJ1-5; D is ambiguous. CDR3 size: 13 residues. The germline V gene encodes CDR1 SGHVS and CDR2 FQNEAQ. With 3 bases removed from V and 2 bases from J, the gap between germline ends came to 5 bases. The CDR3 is CASSLQGNQPQHF. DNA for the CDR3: TGTGCCAGCAGCTTGCAGGGCAATCAGCCCCAGCATTTT.

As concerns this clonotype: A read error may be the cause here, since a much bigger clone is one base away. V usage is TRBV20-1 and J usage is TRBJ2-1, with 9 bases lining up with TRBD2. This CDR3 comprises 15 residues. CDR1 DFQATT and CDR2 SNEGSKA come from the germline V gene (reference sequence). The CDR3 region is CSASPYSGRENEQSF. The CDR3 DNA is TGCAGTGCTTCCCCGTATAGCGGGAGAGAAAATGAGCAGTCCTTC.

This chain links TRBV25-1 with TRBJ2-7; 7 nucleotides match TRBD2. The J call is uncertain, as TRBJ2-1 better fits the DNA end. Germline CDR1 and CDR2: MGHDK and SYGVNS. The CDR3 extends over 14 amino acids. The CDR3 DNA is TGTGCCAGCAGTGACACTAGCGACTACAATGAGCAGTTCTTC. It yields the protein CASSDTSDYNEQFF.

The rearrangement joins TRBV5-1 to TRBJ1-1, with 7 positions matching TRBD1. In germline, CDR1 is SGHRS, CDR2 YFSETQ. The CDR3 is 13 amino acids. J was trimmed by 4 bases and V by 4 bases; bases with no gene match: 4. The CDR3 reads CASSTGVATEAFF. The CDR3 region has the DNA TGCGCCAGCAGCACAGGGGTCGCCACTGAAGCTTTCTTT.

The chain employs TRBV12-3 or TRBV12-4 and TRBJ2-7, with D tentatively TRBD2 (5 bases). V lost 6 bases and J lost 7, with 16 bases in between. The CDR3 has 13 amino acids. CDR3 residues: CASRTGSYNEQYF. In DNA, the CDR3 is TGTGCCAGCAGGACGGGGTCCTACAATGAGCAGTACTTC.

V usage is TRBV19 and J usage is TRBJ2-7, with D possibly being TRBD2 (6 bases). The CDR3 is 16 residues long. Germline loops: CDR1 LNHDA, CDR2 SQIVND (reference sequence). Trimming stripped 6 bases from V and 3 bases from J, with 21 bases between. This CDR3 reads CASSAGRGGVSYEQYF. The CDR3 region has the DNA TGTGCCAGTAGCGCGGGGCGGGGCGGTGTGAGCTACGAGCAGTACTTC.

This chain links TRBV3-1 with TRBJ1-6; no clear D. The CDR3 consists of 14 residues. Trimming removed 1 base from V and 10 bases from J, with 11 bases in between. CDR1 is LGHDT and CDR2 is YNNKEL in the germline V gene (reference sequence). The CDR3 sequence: CASSQVVDRSPLHF. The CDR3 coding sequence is TGTGCCAGCAGCCAAGTGGTCGATCGCTCACCCCTCCACTTT.

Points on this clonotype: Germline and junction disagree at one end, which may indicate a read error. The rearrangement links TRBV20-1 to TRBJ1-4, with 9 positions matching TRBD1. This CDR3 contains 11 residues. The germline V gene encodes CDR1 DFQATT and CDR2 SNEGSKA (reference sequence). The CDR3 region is CSGDREGKPFF. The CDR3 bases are TGCAGTGGGGACAGGGAGGGAAAACCGTTTTTT.

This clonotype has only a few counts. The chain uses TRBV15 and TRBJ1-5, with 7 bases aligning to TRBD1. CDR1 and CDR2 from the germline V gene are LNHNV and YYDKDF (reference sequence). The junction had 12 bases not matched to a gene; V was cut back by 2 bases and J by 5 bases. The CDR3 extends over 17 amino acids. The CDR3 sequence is CATSRPDLTGNDQPQHF. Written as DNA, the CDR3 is TGTGCCACCAGCAGACCCGATCTGACAGGGAACGATCAGCCCCAGCATTTT.

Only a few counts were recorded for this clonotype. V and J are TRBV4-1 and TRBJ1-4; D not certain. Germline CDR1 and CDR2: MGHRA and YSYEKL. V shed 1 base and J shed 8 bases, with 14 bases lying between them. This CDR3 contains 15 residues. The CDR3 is CASSQGAISGEKLFF. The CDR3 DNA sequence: TGCGCCAGCAGCCAAGGTGCAATTTCGGGCGAAAAACTGTTTTTT.

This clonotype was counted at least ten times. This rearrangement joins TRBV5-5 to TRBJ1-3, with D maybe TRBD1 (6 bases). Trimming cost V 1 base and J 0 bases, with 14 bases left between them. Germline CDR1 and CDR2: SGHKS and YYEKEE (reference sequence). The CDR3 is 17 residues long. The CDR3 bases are TGTGCCAGCAGCTTGTGGCGGGACAAGTTCTCTGGAAACACCATATATTTT. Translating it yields CASSLWRDKFSGNTIYF.

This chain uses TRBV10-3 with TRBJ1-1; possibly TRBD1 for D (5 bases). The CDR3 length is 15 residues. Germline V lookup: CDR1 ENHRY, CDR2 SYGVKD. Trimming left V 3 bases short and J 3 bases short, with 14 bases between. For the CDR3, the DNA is TGTGCCATCAGTGACCGACTGCGGGGGGACACTGAAGCTTTCTTT. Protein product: CAISDRLRGDTEAFF.

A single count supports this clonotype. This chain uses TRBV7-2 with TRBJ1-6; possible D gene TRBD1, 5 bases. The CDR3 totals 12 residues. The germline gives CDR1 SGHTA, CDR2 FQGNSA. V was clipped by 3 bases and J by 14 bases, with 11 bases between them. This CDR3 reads CASSLDTSTLHF. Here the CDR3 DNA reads TGTGCCAGCAGCTTGGACACCTCCACCCTCCACTTT.